The clone carrying this TCR beta chain was detected many times. Its antigen is not known. The source of the sample is a study of CD8 T cells in ankylosing spondylitis. Findings and limits, study-wide: Researchers report that disease-linked clones proved CD8+ and relatively rare in peripheral blood.

The CDR3 is 11 residues long. The V end was cut by 3 bases, the J end by 0 bases, with 3 bases between. Germline CDR1 SQVTM, CDR2 ANQGSEA. The authors made TCR beta libraries by quantitative 5'-RACE with molecular barcodes. TCRdb passed the 5' RACE reads through MiXCR, listing each CDR3 protein once. This sample has more than 150,000 distinct CDR3 sequences, with roughly 18% found just once. The V and J genes are TRBV29-1 and TRBJ2-7; D is uncertain. The receptor was derived from a male donor under 35 with ankylosing spondylitis or in good health (not recorded which). The sequenced sample was blood, either unsorted or a sorted T cell fraction (not recorded which). The CDR3 loop reads CSVEGSYEQYF. CDR3 DNA: TGCAGCGTTGAGGGCTCCTACGAGCAGTACTTC.